A selection of T cell receptor beta chains follows, all from one sample in a study of control samples from healthy donors and cancer patients. The method was immunoSEQ multiplex PCR; TCRdb's version includes in-frame clones alone and lacks a portion of them. The table lists 6,000 to 7,500 clones, approximately 80% of them singletons, with about 17% in the top ten. Sample: formalin-fixed, paraffin-embedded tissue. These receptors came from a male donor with melanoma. Both conserved end residues are part of each CDR3. D genes are given only for firm matches. A clone size is listed for some rows: how often the clone was seen (once, few, many), or a class if it is expanded.

D gene,V gene,clone size,J gene,CDR3 DNA,CDR3 protein
TRBD1,TRBV9,NA,TRBJ2-5,TGTGCCAGCAGCGCGCCGTGGGACAGCCAAGAGACCCAGTACTTC,CASSAPWDSQETQYF
NA,TRBV20-1,NA,TRBJ2-3,TGCAGTGCTAGTCGAGGTAGCACAGATACGCAGTATTTT,CSASRGSTDTQYF
NA,TRBV7-3,NA,TRBJ2-2,TGTGCCAGCAGCTTAAGATCGGGTGATGGGCTGTTTTTT,CASSLRSGDGLFF
TRBD1,TRBV12-5,once,TRBJ2-2,TGTGCTAGTGGTCTACGACAGGGGGCCGCCGGGGAGCTGTTTTTT,CASGLRQGAAGELFF
NA,TRBV29-1,NA,TRBJ1-3,TGCAGCGTTCCCAGCCCAGCTCCAAACTCTGGAAACACCATATATTTT,CSVPSPAPNSGNTIYF
NA,TRBV9,NA,TRBJ2-6,TGTGCCAGCAGCGTAGGCGGGATTGGGGCCAACGTCCTGACTTTC,CASSVGGIGANVLTF
TRBD2,TRBV9,few,TRBJ2-1,TGTGCCAGCAGCCCTCGACTAGCGGGATACAATGAGCAGTTCTTC,CASSPRLAGYNEQFF
NA,TRBV2,large,TRBJ1-5,TGTGCCAGCAGTGGGCGGGGGGGAATTCAGCCCCAGCATTTT,CASSGRGGIQPQHF
NA,TRBV27,NA,TRBJ2-6,TGTGCCAGCAGTTTAACTGGGGCCAACGTCCTGACTTTC,CASSLTGANVLTF
TRBD1,TRBV6-6,NA,TRBJ1-1,TGTGCCAGCAGGCCGGACAGGGGGCTGAGTGAAGCTTTCTTT,CASRPDRGLSEAFF
TRBD1,TRBV11-1,NA,TRBJ1-1,TGTGCCAGCAGCCGAACAGGGGGGGCTGAAGCTTTCTTT,CASSRTGGAEAFF
TRBD1,TRBV5-4,NA,TRBJ2-5,TGTGCCAGCAGTATACAGGGGCCGGTACAAGAGACCCAGTACTTC,CASSIQGPVQETQYF
NA,TRBV2,NA,TRBJ2-5,TGTGCCAGCAGGGAGGACCTTAGACACTTCCAAGAGACCCAGTACTTC,CASREDLRHFQETQYF
NA,TRBV28,NA,TRBJ1-5,TGTGCCAGCAGGGCGCCAGGGGGCAATCAGCCCCAGCATTTT,CASRAPGGNQPQHF
NA,TRBV3-1/TRBV3-2,NA,TRBJ2-5,TGTGCCAGCAGCCAAGATTCCGGTCCCAGAGAGACCCAGTACTTC,CASSQDSGPRETQYF
NA,TRBV19,NA,TRBJ1-2,TGTGCCAGTACCCCCCAAGGGCTTGGCTATGGCTACACCTTC,CASTPQGLGYGYTF
NA,TRBV30,NA,TRBJ1-2,TGTGCCTGGAGTCCGGGCCATGGCTACACCTTC,CAWSPGHGYTF
NA,TRBV7-3,NA,TRBJ2-6,TGTGCCAGCAGCTTAATCGGGGCCAACGTCCTGACTTTC,CASSLIGANVLTF
NA,TRBV7-7,NA,TRBJ2-2,TGTGCTAGCAGCTCCGACAATCTTGGGGAGCTGTTTTTT,CASSSDNLGELFF
NA,TRBV6-5,NA,TRBJ2-1,TGTGCCAGCAGTTACGGGACTCCGCACTACAATGAGCAGTTCTTC,CASSYGTPHYNEQFF
TRBD1,TRBV7-9,NA,TRBJ1-1,TGTGCCAGCAGCTCGGAGAGACAGGGCTGGGGCTCGCGGACTGAAGCTTTCTTT,CASSSERQGWGSRTEAFF
NA,TRBV29-1,NA,TRBJ1-4,TGCAGCGCCGCCCCCGGGGGGCAGTTTAATGAAAAACTGTTTTTT,CSAAPGGQFNEKLFF
NA,TRBV6-5,NA,TRBJ1-1,TGTGCCAGTTTTCGGTTTGGGACTGAAGCTTTCTTT,CASFRFGTEAFF
TRBD1,TRBV4-1,NA,TRBJ1-4,TGCGCCAGCAGCCAAGATGGGAGTGGACAGGGGAATGAAAAACTGTTTTTT,CASSQDGSGQGNEKLFF
NA,TRBV2,NA,TRBJ1-1,TGTGCCAGCAGTCCGAACACTGAAGCTTTCTTT,CASSPNTEAFF
TRBD2,TRBV5-6,NA,TRBJ2-1,TGTGCCAGCAGCTGGGAAGGACTAGCGGGGGGTGAGCAGTTCTTC,CASSWEGLAGGEQFF
NA,TRBV29-1,few,TRBJ2-3,TGCAGCGTTGAAGATCTTCTGGGTTTGAACACAGATACGCAGTATTTT,CSVEDLLGLNTDTQYF
NA,TRBV19,once,TRBJ2-2,TGTGCCAGTACTGGCCTGGGTGTCCCCGGGGAGCTGTTTTTT,CASTGLGVPGELFF
NA,TRBV2,NA,TRBJ1-2,TGTGCCAGCAGTGGTCAACGGAGCTATGGCTACACCTTC,CASSGQRSYGYTF
TRBD1,TRBV6-2/TRBV6-3,large,TRBJ1-4,TGTGCCAGCAGTTACGGTCCAGGGGGCGCGTCAGGTGAAAAACTGTTTTTT,CASSYGPGGASGEKLFF
NA,TRBV7-3,once,TRBJ1-1,TGTGCCAGCAGCTTCACACCCAGTGACACTGAAGCTTTCTTT,CASSFTPSDTEAFF
TRBD1,TRBV6-5,NA,TRBJ1-3,TGTGCCAGCAGCCAGGGGGATACTGGAAACACCATATATTTT,CASSQGDTGNTIYF
TRBD1,TRBV7-3,NA,TRBJ1-3,TGTGCCAGCAGCTTAACCGGGACAGCCGGAAACACCATATATTTT,CASSLTGTAGNTIYF
NA,TRBV27,once,TRBJ1-4,TGTGCCAGCAGTTTAGGGTGGAGTAATGAAAAACTGTTTTTT,CASSLGWSNEKLFF
NA,TRBV7-6,NA,TRBJ2-7,TGTGCCAGCAGCTTAGAGATGGACACGGGGATGCGCGAGCAGTACTTC,CASSLEMDTGMREQYF
NA,TRBV5-4,NA,TRBJ1-4,TGTGCCAGCAGCTTGGACAGGAGTACAACTAATGAAAAACTGTTTTTT,CASSLDRSTTNEKLFF
TRBD1,TRBV6-1,NA,TRBJ1-4,TGTGCCAGCAGGGACTGGGACAGGAATGAAAAACTGTTTTTT,CASRDWDRNEKLFF
NA,TRBV11-3,NA,TRBJ2-1,TGTGCCAGCAGCTCGCTCAGGGGTGAGCAGTTCTTC,CASSSLRGEQFF
TRBD1,TRBV5-1,NA,TRBJ2-5,TGCGCCAGCAGCCCGACGTCACAGGGGGCTCAAGAGACCCAGTACTTC,CASSPTSQGAQETQYF
TRBD1,TRBV19,few,TRBJ1-5,TGTGCCAGTTCGACAGGGAACAATCAGCCCCAGCATTTT,CASSTGNNQPQHF
NA,TRBV27,few,TRBJ1-5,TGTGCCAGCAGTTCCCTGAGCGAGGCTAGCAATCAGCCCCAGCATTTT,CASSSLSEASNQPQHF
TRBD1,TRBV6-1,NA,TRBJ2-2,TGTGCCAGCAGTGAAGGGTCGGGACAGGGAGGGACCGGGGAGCTGTTTTTT,CASSEGSGQGGTGELFF
NA,TRBV11-3,NA,TRBJ2-2,TGTGCCAGCAGCTTTTATACGGGTGCGAACACCGGGGAGCTGTTTTTT,CASSFYTGANTGELFF
NA,TRBV23-1,few,TRBJ2-7,TGCGCCAGCATCACAACCGGTCGGCAGGGAAAGGAGTACGAGCAGTACTTC,CASITTGRQGKEYEQYF
TRBD1,TRBV11-2,NA,TRBJ1-2,TGTGCCAGCAGCGGCCATGGGACAGCTAACTATGGCTACACCTTC,CASSGHGTANYGYTF
TRBD1,TRBV28,few,TRBJ2-4,TGTGCCAGCAGTTTATGGGGACAGGGAAAAAACATTCAGTACTTC,CASSLWGQGKNIQYF
NA,TRBV18,few,TRBJ1-5,TGTGCCAGCTCACACGACGGGGCTTTGGGTCAGCCCCAGCATTTT,CASSHDGALGQPQHF
NA,TRBV7-9,NA,TRBJ2-7,TGTGCCAGCAGCGGACAGCCCTACGAGCAGTACTTC,CASSGQPYEQYF
TRBD1,TRBV19,NA,TRBJ2-2,TGTGCCAGTAGTACCGGACAGGGGGCTACCGGGGAGCTGTTTTTT,CASSTGQGATGELFF
NA,TRBV7-6,NA,TRBJ2-5,TGTGCCAGCAGCTTAGGAGCGGGTGTGGTAGAGACCCAGTACTTC,CASSLGAGVVETQYF
NA,TRBV15,NA,TRBJ1-2,TGTGCCACCAGCAGGGCGGGCTCCTATGGCTACACCTTC,CATSRAGSYGYTF
TRBD1,TRBV6-1,NA,TRBJ1-6,TGTGCCAGCAGTGAGAGGACAGGGGGGAATTCACCCCTCCACTTT,CASSERTGGNSPLHF